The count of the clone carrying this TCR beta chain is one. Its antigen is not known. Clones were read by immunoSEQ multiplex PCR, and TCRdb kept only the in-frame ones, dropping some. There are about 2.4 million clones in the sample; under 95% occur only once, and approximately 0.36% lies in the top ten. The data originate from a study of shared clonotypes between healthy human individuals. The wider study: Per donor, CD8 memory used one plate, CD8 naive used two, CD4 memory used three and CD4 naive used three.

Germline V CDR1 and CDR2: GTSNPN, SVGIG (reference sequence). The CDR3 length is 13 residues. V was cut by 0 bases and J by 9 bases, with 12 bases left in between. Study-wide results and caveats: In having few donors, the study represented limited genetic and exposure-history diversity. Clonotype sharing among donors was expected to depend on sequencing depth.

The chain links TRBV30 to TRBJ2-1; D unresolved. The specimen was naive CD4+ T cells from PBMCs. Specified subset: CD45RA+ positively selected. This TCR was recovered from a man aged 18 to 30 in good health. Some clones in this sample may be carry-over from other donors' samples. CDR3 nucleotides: TGTGCCTGGAGTGTAATGGGGTACGGTGAGCAGTTCTTC. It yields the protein CAWSVMGYGEQFF.